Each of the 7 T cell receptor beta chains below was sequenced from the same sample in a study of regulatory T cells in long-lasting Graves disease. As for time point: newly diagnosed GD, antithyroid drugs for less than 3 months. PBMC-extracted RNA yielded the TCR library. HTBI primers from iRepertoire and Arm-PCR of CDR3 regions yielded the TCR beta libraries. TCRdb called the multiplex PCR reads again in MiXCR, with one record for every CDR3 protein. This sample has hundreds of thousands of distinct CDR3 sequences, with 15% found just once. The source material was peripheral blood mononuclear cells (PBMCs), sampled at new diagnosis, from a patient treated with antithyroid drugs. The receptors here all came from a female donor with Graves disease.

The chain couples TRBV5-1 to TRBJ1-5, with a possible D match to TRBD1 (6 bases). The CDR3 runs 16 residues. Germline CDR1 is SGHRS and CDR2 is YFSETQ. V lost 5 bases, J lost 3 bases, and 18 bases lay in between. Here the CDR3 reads CASRTGSGNNNQPQHF. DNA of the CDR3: TGCGCCAGCAGGACAGGTTCAGGCAATAACAATCAGCCCCAGCATTTT.

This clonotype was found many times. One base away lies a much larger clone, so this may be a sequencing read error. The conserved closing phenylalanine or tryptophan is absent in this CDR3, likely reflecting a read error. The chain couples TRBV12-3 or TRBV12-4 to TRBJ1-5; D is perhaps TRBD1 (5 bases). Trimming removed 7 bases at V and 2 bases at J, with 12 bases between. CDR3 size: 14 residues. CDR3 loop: CASNQGGGNQPQHL. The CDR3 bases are TGTGCCAGCAACCAGGGAGGTGGCAATCAGCCCCAGCATCTT.

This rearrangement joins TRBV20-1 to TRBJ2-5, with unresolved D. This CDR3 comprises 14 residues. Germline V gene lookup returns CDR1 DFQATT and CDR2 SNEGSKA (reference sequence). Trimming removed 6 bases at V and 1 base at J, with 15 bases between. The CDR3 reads CSALHWASQETQYF. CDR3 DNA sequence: TGCAGTGCCCTCCACTGGGCCTCCCAAGAGACCCAGTACTTC.

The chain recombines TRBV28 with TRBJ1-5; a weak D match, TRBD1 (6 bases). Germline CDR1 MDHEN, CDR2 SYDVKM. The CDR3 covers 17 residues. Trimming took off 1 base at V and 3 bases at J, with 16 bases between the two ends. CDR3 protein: CASSLFDVRDTNQPQHF. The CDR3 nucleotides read TGTGCCAGCAGTTTATTCGATGTGAGGGACACCAATCAGCCCCAGCATTTT.

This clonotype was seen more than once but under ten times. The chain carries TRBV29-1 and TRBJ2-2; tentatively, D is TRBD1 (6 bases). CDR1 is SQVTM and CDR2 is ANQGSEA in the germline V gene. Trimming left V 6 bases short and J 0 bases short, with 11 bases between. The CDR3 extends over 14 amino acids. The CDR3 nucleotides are TGCAGCGTGGGGGCCTCTTCGAACACCGGGGAGCTGTTTTTT. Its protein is CSVGASSNTGELFF.

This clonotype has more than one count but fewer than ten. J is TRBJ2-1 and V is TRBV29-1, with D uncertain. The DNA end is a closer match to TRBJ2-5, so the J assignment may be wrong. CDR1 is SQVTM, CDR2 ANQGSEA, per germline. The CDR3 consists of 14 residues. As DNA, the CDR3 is TGCAGCGTTAAGGAACCAGGCAGCCAAGAGACCCAGTACTTC. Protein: CSVKEPGSQETQYF.

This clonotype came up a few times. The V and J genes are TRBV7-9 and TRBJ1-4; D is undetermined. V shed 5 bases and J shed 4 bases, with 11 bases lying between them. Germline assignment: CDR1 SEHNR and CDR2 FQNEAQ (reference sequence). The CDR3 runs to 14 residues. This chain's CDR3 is CASSGTGVNEKLFF. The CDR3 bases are TGTGCCAGCAGCGGTACCGGGGTTAATGAAAAACTGTTTTTT. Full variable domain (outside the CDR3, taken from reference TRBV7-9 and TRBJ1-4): DTGVSQNPRHKITKRGQNVTFRCDPISEHNRLYWYRQTLGQGPEFLTYFQNEAQLEKSRLLSDRFSAERPKGSFSTLEIQRTEQGDSAMYLCASSGTGVNEKLFFGSGTQLSVL.